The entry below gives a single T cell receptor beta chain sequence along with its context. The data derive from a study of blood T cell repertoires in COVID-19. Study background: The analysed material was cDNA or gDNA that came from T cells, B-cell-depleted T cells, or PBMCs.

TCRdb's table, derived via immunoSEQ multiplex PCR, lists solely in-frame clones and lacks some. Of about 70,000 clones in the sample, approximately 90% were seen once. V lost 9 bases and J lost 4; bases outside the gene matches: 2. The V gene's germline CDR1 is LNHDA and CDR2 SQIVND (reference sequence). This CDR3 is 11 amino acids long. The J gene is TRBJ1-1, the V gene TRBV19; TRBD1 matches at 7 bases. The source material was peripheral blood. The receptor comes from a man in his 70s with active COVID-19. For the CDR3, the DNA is TGTGCCAGCAGGGGGGTCACTGAAGCTTTCTTT. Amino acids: CASRGVTEAFF.